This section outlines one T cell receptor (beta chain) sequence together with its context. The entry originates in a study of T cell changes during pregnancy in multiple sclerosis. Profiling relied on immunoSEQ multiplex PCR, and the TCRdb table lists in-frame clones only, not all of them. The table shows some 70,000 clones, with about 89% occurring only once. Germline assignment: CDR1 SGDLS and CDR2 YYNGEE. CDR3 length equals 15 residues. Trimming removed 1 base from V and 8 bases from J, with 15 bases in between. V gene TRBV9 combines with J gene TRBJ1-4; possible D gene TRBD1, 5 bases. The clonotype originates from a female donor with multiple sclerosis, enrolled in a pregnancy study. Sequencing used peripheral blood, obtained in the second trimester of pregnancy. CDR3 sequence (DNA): TGTGCCAGCAGCGTATCGCGGGGGGGTACAGAAAAACTGTTTTTT. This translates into CASSVSRGGTEKLFF.